This TCR beta chain was identified during a study of cytomegalovirus exposure and HLA in healthy donors. About the study: Within the Caucasian-associated ancestry cluster were around 81% of the roughly 430 genotyped donors. General study points: The classifier was said to identify cytomegalovirus status with high specificity and sensitivity. In a later analysis, V- and J-gene trimming of beta chains associated with a DCLRE1C missense variant, replicated independently.

PCR involved 60 Vbeta and 13 Jbeta primers. The data were produced by immunoSEQ multiplex PCR, yet TCRdb's version contains in-frame clones alone and is incomplete. This sample has roughly 140,000 clones; roughly 76% occur once, and the top ten carry approximately 15%. V dropped 5 bases and J dropped 3; count of bases not matched to a gene: 9. CDR3 length equals 15 residues. CDR1 is SGHVS and CDR2 is FQNEAQ in the germline V gene. With regard to this clone: Its antigen remains unknown.

The TCR was taken from a human donor in good health. V and J are TRBV7-8 and TRBJ2-5, with 7 bases lining up with TRBD1. The specimen sequenced was PBMCs. The CDR3 nucleotides are TGTGCCAGCAGCCTACAAAGGGGGCGTGAAGAGACCCAGTACTTC. It is translated as CASSLQRGREETQYF.